These T cell receptor beta chains were read from a single sample in a study of CXCR4 blockade with PD-1 therapy in pancreatic cancer. These receptors are not linked to any known antigen. Sequencing used immunoSEQ multiplex PCR; TCRdb keeps in-frame clones, though not all of them. Its clone listing holds over five clones. The input for sequencing was cultured tumor tissue, taken after 2 to 3 days in culture. These receptors were collected from a human donor with pancreatic ductal adenocarcinoma. The CDR3 runs from the conserved cysteine through the conserved F or W. Fields, in order: V gene, J gene, D gene, CDR3 protein, CDR3 DNA. A D gene is named only where the DNA matches it firmly.

V: TRBV12-2; J: TRBJ2-2; D: NA; CDR3: CAGPRGGNTGELFF; DNA: TGTGCCGGCCCACGAGGTGGGAACACCGGGGAGCTGTTTTTT
V: TRBV18; J: TRBJ2-1; D: NA; CDR3: CASSPDYSYNEQFF; DNA: TGTGCCAGCTCACCAGATTACTCCTACAATGAGCAGTTCTTC